This TCR beta chain was found in a study of cytomegalovirus exposure and HLA in healthy donors. Whole-study results and caveats: Altogether, some 170 TCR beta chains were recorded as cytomegalovirus-associated. The classifier was said to identify cytomegalovirus status with high specificity and sensitivity. Later, an analysis showed that TCR beta chains associated with HLA were more clonally expanded than others that were equally common. Analysis was carried out at a later point, and it linked a missense DCLRE1C variant to TCR beta V- and J-gene trimming.

In the PCR, 60 Vbeta and 13 Jbeta primers were used. Sequencing was performed with immunoSEQ multiplex PCR; in TCRdb, only in-frame clones are kept and a portion is missing. This sample has approximately 290,000 clones, with 75% to 90% found just once. The J segment lost 6 bases and the V segment lost 5 bases, leaving 8 bases of the junction unmatched. Germline values: CDR1 SEHNR, CDR2 FQNEAQ (reference sequence). The CDR3 spans 15 residues. Remarks on this clone: Its matching antigen is unknown.

The sequence was collected from a girl aged 2 to 9 in good health and CMV-seronegative. The chain combines TRBV7-9 with TRBJ2-1; 9 bases match TRBD1. Sequencing was carried out using PBMCs. The chain's CDR3 is CASSLLSQGANEQFF. The CDR3 DNA sequence: TGTGCCAGCAGCCTACTGTCACAGGGGGCCAATGAGCAGTTCTTC.